This T cell receptor (beta chain) emerged from a study of T cells in Graves' hyperthyroidism and ophthalmopathy. Study at large: Pretreatment peripheral blood was obtained at initial diagnosis.

TCR beta CDR3 regions were amplified from RNA transcripts. HTBI primers were the set used in a first-round RT-PCR of the TCR CDR3. In TCRdb, the multiplex PCR reads were re-called with MiXCR into one record per CDR3 protein. The table shows around 600,000 distinct CDR3 sequences, with about 14% occurring only once. J lost 3 bases, V lost 6 bases, and 7 bases had no gene match. CDR1 and CDR2 (germline): MDHEN, SYDVKM. This CDR3 has 14 residues. Ophthalmopathy patients had moderate-to-severe active disease, CAS ≥3, NOSPECS ≥4, and disease duration under 3 months. This clonotype was observed at least ten times. What it binds is not known. Notes on the study in general: In blood, most of the thyroid clonotypes expanded above 0.001 were also present.

This TCR came from a woman aged 45-65 years with Graves' ophthalmopathy. The chain links TRBV28 to TRBJ2-7; 8 bases line up with TRBD1. The sequencing input was blood. The CDR3 DNA follows: TGTGCCAGCAGAAGGACAGGGAAACTCTACGAGCAGTACTTC. This codes for CASRRTGKLYEQYF.